This T cell receptor beta chain originates from a study of cytomegalovirus exposure and HLA in healthy donors. Study-level results: In an earlier analysis, in 620 or so donors, most V segments appeared productive either ~87% or ~30% of the time.

In the case of this clone: Its antigen is as yet unknown.

13 Jbeta primers and 60 Vbeta primers were used for the PCR. Profiling relied on immunoSEQ multiplex PCR, and the TCRdb table lists in-frame clones only, not all of them. This sample has around 210,000 clones, with roughly 73% found just once. Germline CDR1 reads MNHEY; CDR2 reads SVGAGI. Trimming removed 11 bases from V and 6 bases from J; junction bases left unmatched: 8. CDR3 size: 14 residues. The rearrangement links TRBV6-5 to TRBJ2-2, with 11 bases matching TRBD2. The receptor was isolated from a boy younger than 18 in good health and CMV-seronegative. Sequenced sample: PBMCs. CDR3 sequence: CAGKTSGSAGELFF. DNA for the CDR3: TGTGCCGGAAAAACTAGCGGGAGTGCCGGGGAGCTGTTTTTT.